The 21 T cell receptor beta chains presented below share a single source sample, sequenced in a study of blood T cell repertoires in COVID-19. Assay: immunoSEQ multiplex PCR; the TCRdb copy retains only in-frame clones and omits some. The data hold over 300,000 clones, with 89% observed a single time. Sequenced material: peripheral blood. The receptors derive from a man in his forties or fifties with acute or convalescent COVID-19.

The chain links TRBV15 to TRBJ1-5; D unresolved. The germline V and J ends were trimmed by 0 bases and 7 bases, with 7 bases remaining between them. The CDR3 sequence is 13 residues long. The germline V gene encodes CDR1 LNHNV and CDR2 YYDKDF (reference sequence). CDR3 in amino acids: CATSRENLQPQHF. CDR3 nucleotide sequence: TGTGCCACCAGCAGAGAAAATCTCCAGCCCCAGCATTTT.

CDR3 region: CASSFVLLYANTGELFF. As DNA, the CDR3 is TGCGCCAGCAGCTTTGTACTCCTCTACGCGAACACCGGGGAGCTGTTTTTT. V usage is TRBV5-1 and J usage is TRBJ2-2; D is unresolved. The CDR3 is made up of 17 amino acids. V was clipped by 2 bases and J by 0 bases, with 14 bases between them. Germline values: CDR1 SGHRS, CDR2 YFSETQ.

The rearrangement uses TRBV14 and TRBJ2-7, with D perhaps TRBD2 (6 bases). The CDR3 is 14 amino acids. CDR1 SGHDN and CDR2 FVKESK come from the germline V gene. With 4 bases removed from V and 2 bases from J, the gap between germline ends came to 12 bases. The CDR3 spells CASSPPSVTYEQYF. CDR3 coding DNA: TGTGCCAGCAGCCCACCTAGCGTGACCTACGAGCAGTACTTC.

The chain carries TRBV14 and TRBJ1-2; D not resolved. The CDR3 is 15 residues long. In germline, CDR1 is SGHDN, CDR2 FVKESK. Trimming shortened V by 1 base and J by 3 bases, and 12 bases separated the two germline ends. CDR3 region: CASSQALGGDYGYTF. The CDR3 DNA follows: TGTGCCAGCAGCCAAGCCCTAGGAGGCGACTATGGCTACACCTTC. Full variable domain (remainder filled in from reference TRBV14 and TRBJ1-2): EAGVTQFPSHSVIEKGQTVTLRCDPISGHDNLYWYRRVMGKEIKFLLHFVKESKQDESGMPNNRFLAERTGGTYSTLKVQPAELEDSGVYFCASSQALGGDYGYTFGSGTRLTVV.

The chain combines TRBV27 with TRBJ1-1, with TRBD1 matching over 9 bases. This CDR3 is built from 15 residues. CDR1 MNHEY and CDR2 SMNVEV come from the germline V gene (reference sequence). Trimming at V came to 5 bases and at J to 2 bases, leaving 6 bases not matched to a gene. This CDR3 reads CASSPRDRVNTEAFF. Here the CDR3 DNA reads TGTGCCAGCAGTCCCCGGGACAGGGTAAACACTGAAGCTTTCTTT.

The chain links TRBV19 to TRBJ1-2; 9 bases are a match to TRBD1. The junction had 10 bases not matched to a gene; V was cut back by 7 bases and J by 4 bases. Germline V lookup: CDR1 LNHDA, CDR2 SQIVND (reference sequence). This CDR3 has 15 residues. The CDR3 spells CASKVDRGVGYGYTF. CDR3 in DNA: TGTGCCAGTAAAGTGGACAGGGGAGTCGGCTATGGCTACACCTTC.

The chain couples TRBV6-2 or TRBV6-3 to TRBJ2-7, with 9 bases matching TRBD1. Germline lookup yields CDR1 MNHEY and CDR2 SVGEGT. This CDR3 contains 15 residues. The V segment lost 5 bases and the J segment 5 bases; nucleotides outside the gene matches: 10. In DNA form, the CDR3 reads TGTGCCAGCAGTCGCCGAGGGACAGGGCTCGACGAGCAGTACTTC. It specifies CASSRRGTGLDEQYF.

A single count supports this clone. The J gene is TRBJ2-3, the V gene TRBV3-1 (or the pseudogene TRBV3-2), with a weak D call TRBD2 (6 bases). Trimming took 4 bases from V and 4 from J, leaving 12 bases between them. CDR1 is LGHDT, CDR2 YNNKEL, per germline (reference sequence). The CDR3 consists of 14 residues. The CDR3 is CASSRLVSADTQYF. CDR3 DNA: TGTGCCAGCAGCCGACTAGTTTCGGCAGATACGCAGTATTTT.

The V call is TRBV28, the J call TRBJ1-3, with TRBD1 identical over 7 bases. With V trimmed by 6 bases and J by 0 bases, 11 bases remained unmatched. CDR3 length equals 17 residues. Germline values: CDR1 MDHEN, CDR2 SYDVKM. DNA for the CDR3: TGTGCCAGCAGATACTGGGACAGCAAGAACTCTGGAAACACCATATATTTT. Its translation: CASRYWDSKNSGNTIYF. Full variable domain (outside the CDR3, taken from reference TRBV28 and TRBJ1-3): DVKVTQSSRYLVKRTGEKVFLECVQDMDHENMFWYRQDPGLGLRLIYFSYDVKMKEKGDIPEGYSVSREKKERFSLILESASTNQTSMYLCASRYWDSKNSGNTIYFGEGSWLTVV.

This clone was seen just once. This sequence joins TRBV5-1 and TRBJ2-1; 11 bases map to TRBD2. CDR3 size: 14 residues. Trimming removed 4 bases from V and 6 bases from J; junction bases left unmatched: 3. The germline V gene encodes CDR1 SGHRS and CDR2 YFSETQ. As DNA, the CDR3 is TGCGCCAGCAGCCCGGGGACTAGCGGCAATGAGCAGTTCTTC. As protein: CASSPGTSGNEQFF.

The chain uses TRBV6-6 and TRBJ1-2; D uncertain. V was trimmed by 0 bases and J by 2 bases, leaving 13 bases between them. Germline V gives CDR1 MNHNY, CDR2 SVGAGI (reference sequence). The CDR3 totals 16 residues. This CDR3 is CASSYSVSRLNYGYTF. CDR3 DNA: TGTGCCAGCAGTTACTCGGTGTCGCGGCTAAACTATGGCTACACCTTC.

The chain joins TRBV5-4 to TRBJ2-2; TRBD2 matches 10 bases. CDR1 is SGHNT, CDR2 YYREEE, per germline (reference sequence). After removal of 4 bases from V and 3 bases from J, the junction contained 3 bases not matched to a gene. The CDR3 spans 15 residues. The CDR3 loop is CASSRTSGDTGELFF. CDR3 sequence (DNA): TGTGCCAGCAGCCGAACTAGCGGGGACACCGGGGAGCTGTTTTTT.

The rearrangement uses TRBV27 and TRBJ2-7; 8 positions match TRBD1. Germline CDR1 and CDR2: MNHEY and SMNVEV (reference sequence). This CDR3 is built from 14 residues. The V and J ends lost 5 bases and 5 bases, in that order; junction bases with no gene match: 8. The CDR3 sequence is CASSLYRGIDEQYF. The CDR3 DNA follows: TGTGCCAGCAGTCTCTACAGGGGGATAGACGAGCAGTACTTC.

V is TRBV27 and J is TRBJ2-5; D might be TRBD2 (6 bases). Germline values: CDR1 MNHEY, CDR2 SMNVEV (reference sequence). The CDR3 extends over 14 amino acids. V was clipped by 2 bases and J by 10 bases, with 17 bases between them. The DNA for the CDR3 is TGTGCCAGCAGTTTAAGCGGGCCGTACGAGGTCCAGTACTTC. Translated: CASSLSGPYEVQYF.

Written as DNA, the CDR3 is TGCGCCAGCAGCTTTGGAGCACGCGCGTCACCCCTCCACTTT. This encodes CASSFGARASPLHF. The V and J genes are TRBV5-1 and TRBJ1-6; D is unresolved. In germline, CDR1 is SGHRS, CDR2 YFSETQ. The length of the CDR3 is 14 residues. V was pared by 2 bases and J by 10 bases, with 13 bases between.

The chain uses TRBV11-3 and TRBJ2-1; 9 nucleotides agree with TRBD2. This CDR3 is built from 14 residues. Germline V lookup: CDR1 SGHNT, CDR2 YENEEA. Losses at the gene ends were 4 bases for V and 4 bases for J; bases not matched to a gene: 2. CDR3 loop: CASSSAGGYNEQFF. The CDR3 coding sequence is TGTGCCAGCAGCTCAGCGGGGGGATACAATGAGCAGTTCTTC.

Here the CDR3 DNA reads TGCAGCGTTGAAGGCCTACTTGATGAAAAACTGTTTTTT. Protein: CSVEGLLDEKLFF. The chain links TRBV29-1 to TRBJ1-4, with D hard to call. This CDR3 comprises 13 residues. The germline V gene encodes CDR1 SQVTM and CDR2 ANQGSEA. The ends were cut back, 1 base at V and 6 bases at J, with 9 bases in the middle. Drawing the rest from reference TRBV29-1 and TRBJ1-4, the complete variable domain is SAVISQKPSRDICQRGTSLTIQCQVDSQVTMMFWYRQQPGQSLTLIATANQGSEATYESGFVIDKFPISRPNLTFSTLTVSNMSPEDSSIYLCSVEGLLDEKLFFGSGTQLSVL.

The genes are TRBV7-2 and TRBJ1-6; D is possibly TRBD1 (6 bases). The germline V gene encodes CDR1 SGHTA and CDR2 FQGNSA. The V and J ends lost 6 bases and 8 bases respectively, with 14 bases between them. This CDR3 has 14 residues. The CDR3 coding sequence is TGTGCCAGCAGGGACGGGGGGGCCGATTCACCCCTCCACTTT. Amino acid sequence: CASRDGGADSPLHF. The full variable domain, rest sourced from reference TRBV7-2 and TRBJ1-6, is GAGVSQSPSNKVTEKGKDVELRCDPISGHTALYWYRQSLGQGLEFLIYFQGNSAPDKSGLPSDRFSAERTGGSVSTLTIQRTQQEDSAVYLCASRDGGADSPLHFGNGTRLTVT.

The rearrangement uses TRBV25-1 and TRBJ2-3; 13 nucleotides line up with TRBD2. The germline CDR1 and CDR2 sequences are MGHDK and SYGVNS. The V and J ends lost 2 bases and 2 bases, in that order; junction bases with no gene match: 7. The CDR3 covers 18 residues. CDR3 sequence (DNA): TGTGCCAGCAGTGAACCCGGACTAGCGGGGGCTACCACAGATACGCAGTATTTT. Its translation: CASSEPGLAGATTDTQYF.

The chain recombines TRBV20-1 with TRBJ1-3; D unclear. The CDR3 consists of 11 residues. Germline CDR1 is DFQATT and CDR2 is SNEGSKA (reference sequence). V gave up 6 bases and J gave up 2 bases, with 5 bases separating them. The CDR3, as DNA: TGCAGTGCCGGTCCTGGAAACACCATATATTTT. This sequence encodes CSAGPGNTIYF.

This clone was counted a single time. The rearrangement joins TRBV7-3 to TRBJ1-1; D not certain. Germline CDR1 reads SGHTA; CDR2 reads FQGTGA. The CDR3 has 13 amino acids. Trimming stripped 1 base from V and 7 bases from J, with 10 bases between. The DNA of the CDR3 is TGTGCCAGCAGCTTAAGTGTCACGCGTGAAGCTTTCTTT. Residues: CASSLSVTREAFF. Variable domain in full (rest from reference TRBV7-3 and TRBJ1-1): GAGVSQTPSNKVTEKGKYVELRCDPISGHTALYWYRQSLGQGPEFLIYFQGTGAADDSGLPNDRFFAVRPEGSVSTLKIQRTERGDSAVYLCASSLSVTREAFFGQGTRLTVV.